The 30 T cell receptor beta chains below all came from one sample that was sequenced in a study of OX40 agonist ivuxolimab in advanced cancers. Using immunoSEQ multiplex PCR, the repertoire was profiled, and TCRdb retains in-frame clones only, with some absent. The sample contains about 83,000 clones, about four fifths of which appear only once. The material was CD4+ or CD8+ T cells sorted from blood, obtained in a trial of the OX40 agonist ivuxolimab. These receptors were obtained from an adult with an advanced solid tumor such as melanoma, head and neck, liver or kidney cancer.

The chain links TRBV6-1 to TRBJ1-2, with D hard to call. The CDR3 contains 14 residues. Between the trimmed V and J ends, which lost 6 bases and 6 bases, there was a span of 17 bases. Germline loops: CDR1 MNHNS, CDR2 SASEGT. The CDR3: CASRFGAPGDGYTF. CDR3 coding DNA: TGTGCCAGCAGGTTCGGCGCTCCCGGGGATGGCTACACCTTC.

This clone was counted between two and nine times. V is TRBV27 and J is TRBJ2-7; D gene ambiguous. Germline V gene sequence: CDR1 MNHEY, CDR2 SMNVEV (reference sequence). Trimming left V 1 base short and J 0 bases short, with 1 base between. The CDR3 is 12 residues long. CDR3 sequence: CASSLYSYEQYF. In DNA form, the CDR3 reads TGTGCCAGCAGTTTATACTCCTACGAGCAGTACTTC.

V is TRBV19 and J is TRBJ2-5; D is perhaps TRBD1 (5 bases). Germline CDR1 reads LNHDA; CDR2 reads SQIVND (reference sequence). Trimming cost V 6 bases and J 0 bases, with 8 bases left between them. The CDR3 contains 13 residues. The CDR3 bases are TGTGCCAGTAGACCGACAGACCAAGAGACCCAGTACTTC. Encoded protein: CASRPTDQETQYF.

This chain connects TRBV6-5 to TRBJ1-5; D might be TRBD1 (6 bases). Germline values: CDR1 MNHEY, CDR2 SVGAGI. Trimming shortened V by 10 bases and J by 0 bases, and 16 bases separated the two germline ends. This CDR3 spans 15 amino acids. Here the CDR3 reads CATMDRLYSNQPQHF. For the CDR3, the DNA is TGTGCCACCATGGACAGACTATATAGCAATCAGCCCCAGCATTTT.

The V gene is TRBV7-9, the J gene TRBJ1-5, with TRBD1 matching 7 bases. CDR1 and CDR2 from the germline V gene are SEHNR and FQNEAQ (reference sequence). V was clipped by 5 bases and J by 2 bases; unmatched bases: 9. The CDR3 has 16 residues. CDR3 sequence: CASSQLTGARNQPQHF. The CDR3 region has the DNA TGTGCCAGCAGCCAATTAACAGGGGCACGCAATCAGCCCCAGCATTTT. Supplemented by reference TRBV7-9 and TRBJ1-5, the full variable domain reads DTGVSQNPRHKITKRGQNVTFRCDPISEHNRLYWYRQTLGQGPEFLTYFQNEAQLEKSRLLSDRFSAERPKGSFSTLEIQRTEQGDSAMYLCASSQLTGARNQPQHFGDGTRLSIL.

The rearrangement joins TRBV7-9 to TRBJ1-1; possibly TRBD1 for D (5 bases). The CDR3 is 14 amino acids. The V end was cut by 2 bases, the J end by 5 bases, with 12 bases between. CDR1 and CDR2 from the germline V gene are SEHNR and FQNEAQ (reference sequence). CDR3 sequence: CASSLFQGVTEAFF. The CDR3 bases are TGTGCCAGCAGCTTATTCCAGGGAGTAACTGAAGCTTTCTTT.

The chain combines TRBV6-1 with TRBJ1-4; 7 bases fit TRBD1. The CDR3 spans 15 residues. Germline values: CDR1 MNHNS, CDR2 SASEGT. The V segment lost 5 bases and the J segment 8 bases; nucleotides outside the gene matches: 11. CDR3 loop: CASSKTTGLLEKLFF. The CDR3 coding sequence is TGTGCCAGCAGTAAAACGACAGGGTTATTGGAAAAACTGTTTTTT.

J is TRBJ1-2 and V is TRBV7-9; D might be TRBD1 (5 bases). Germline lookup yields CDR1 SEHNR and CDR2 FQNEAQ (reference sequence). The V and J ends lost 5 bases and 5 bases respectively, with 15 bases between them. The CDR3 totals 14 residues. This chain's CDR3 is CASSPRAGTYGYTF. CDR3 DNA: TGTGCCAGCAGCCCCCGCGCAGGGACTTATGGCTACACCTTC.

The chain recombines TRBV19 with TRBJ1-2; tentative D call: TRBD1 (5 bases). The length of the CDR3 is 17 residues. V was shortened by 3 bases and J by 5 bases, with 22 bases between the two germline ends. The germline CDR1 and CDR2 sequences are LNHDA and SQIVND (reference sequence). CDR3: CASSMGGLRAQGYGYTF. In DNA, the CDR3 is TGTGCCAGTAGTATGGGCGGCCTCCGTGCCCAGGGATATGGCTACACCTTC. The complete variable domain, with remaining parts taken from reference TRBV19 and TRBJ1-2, reads DGGITQSPKYLFRKEGQNVTLSCEQNLNHDAMYWYRQDPGQGLRLIYYSQIVNDFQKGDIAEGYSVSREKKESFPLTVTSAQKNPTAFYLCASSMGGLRAQGYGYTFGSGTRLTVV.

The gene calls are TRBV27 and TRBJ1-2; maybe TRBD1 (5 bases). Germline-derived CDR1 and CDR2 are MNHEY and SMNVEV (reference sequence). Trimming shortened V by 3 bases and J by 2 bases, and 22 bases separated the two germline ends. The CDR3 contains 18 residues. The CDR3 reads CASSFSGLTGTLNYGYTF. The CDR3 DNA reads as TGTGCCAGCAGTTTTTCAGGGCTCACTGGGACCTTGAACTATGGCTACACCTTC.

This sequence joins TRBV5-1 and TRBJ2-1; possibly TRBD2 for D (5 bases). The V gene's germline CDR1 is SGHRS and CDR2 YFSETQ. The CDR3 extends over 12 amino acids. Trimming took 0 bases from V and 9 from J, leaving 7 bases between them. CDR3 DNA: TGCGCCAGCAGCTTGGTAGGAGGTGAGCAGTTCTTC. Encoded protein: CASSLVGGEQFF.

V usage is TRBV30 and J usage is TRBJ1-3; perhaps TRBD1 as D (5 bases). CDR1 is GTSNPN and CDR2 is SVGIG in the germline V gene (reference sequence). The ends were cut back, 3 bases at V and 8 bases at J, with 14 bases in the middle. The CDR3 is 13 residues long. CDR3 nucleotide sequence: TGTGCCTGGAGCCAGGGTATTGGGGACACCATATATTTT. It specifies CAWSQGIGDTIYF.

The chain employs TRBV11-3 and TRBJ2-3; tentatively, D is TRBD1 or TRBD2 (5 bases each). The CDR3 length is 13 residues. Germline loops: CDR1 SGHNT, CDR2 YENEEA. V gave up 3 bases and J gave up 8 bases, with 12 bases separating them. The CDR3 DNA sequence: TGTGCCAGCAGCTTCGGGACCGCGGGTACGCAGTATTTT. It codes for CASSFGTAGTQYF.

The V and J genes are TRBV27 and TRBJ1-1; D is perhaps TRBD1 (5 bases). Per the germline V gene, CDR1 is MNHEY and CDR2 is SMNVEV (reference sequence). V lost 6 bases and J 12 bases, leaving 17 bases between the germline ends. The CDR3 is made up of 12 amino acids. The CDR3 protein is CASRSPGGRTFF. As DNA, the CDR3 is TGTGCCAGCAGATCGCCGGGGGGGAGGACTTTCTTT.

The chain joins TRBV7-8 to TRBJ2-1; 13 bases are a match to TRBD2. Germline CDR1 reads SGHVS; CDR2 reads FQNEAQ. The CDR3 covers 15 residues. J lost 9 bases, V lost 2 bases, and 4 bases had no gene match. The DNA of the CDR3 is TGTGCCAGCAGCTTATGGACTAGCGGGAGTTCTGAGCAGTTCTTC. This encodes CASSLWTSGSSEQFF.

This chain's CDR3 is CASTWTSGSYNEQFF. Written as DNA, the CDR3 is TGCGCCAGCACATGGACTAGCGGTAGTTACAATGAGCAGTTCTTC. The chain employs TRBV5-1 and TRBJ2-1; 10 nucleotides agree with TRBD2. The J segment lost 4 bases and the V segment lost 6 bases, leaving 7 bases of the junction unmatched. This CDR3 has 15 residues. Germline V gene lookup returns CDR1 SGHRS and CDR2 YFSETQ.

This chain joins TRBV6-5 and TRBJ2-1; the D gene could be TRBD1 or TRBD2 (5 bases each). CDR1 is MNHEY and CDR2 is SVGAGI in the germline V gene. The V and J ends lost 5 bases and 10 bases respectively, with 9 bases between them. The CDR3 is 11 residues long. The CDR3 is CASSGTGEQFF. DNA of the CDR3: TGTGCCAGCAGTGGGACGGGCGAGCAGTTCTTC.

The V gene is TRBV10-3, the J gene TRBJ2-7, with 11 bases lining up with TRBD1. Germline V lookup: CDR1 ENHRY, CDR2 SYGVKD. J gave up 1 base and V 3 bases, and 2 bases lay outside the gene matches. The CDR3 contains 15 residues. The CDR3 region has the DNA TGTGCCATCAGTGAAGGGGACAGGGGGTCCTACGAGCAGTACTTC. Amino acid sequence: CAISEGDRGSYEQYF.

V and J are TRBV18 and TRBJ1-2; 7 nucleotides line up with TRBD1. Germline CDR1 is KGHSH and CDR2 is LQKENI. V shed 0 bases and J 5 bases; nucleotides not matched to a gene: 6. This CDR3 contains 15 residues. DNA for the CDR3: TGTGCCAGCTCACCACCGCGGGCAGGGGGATATGGCTACACCTTC. Residues: CASSPPRAGGYGYTF.

The rearrangement links TRBV7-9 to TRBJ1-1; D gene uncertain. V was pared by 5 bases and J by 7 bases, with 8 bases between. The CDR3 length is 11 residues. Germline CDR1 reads SEHNR; CDR2 reads FQNEAQ (reference sequence). The DNA for the CDR3 is TGTGCCAGCAGCCTCCAGGTTGAAGCTTTCTTT. Protein sequence: CASSLQVEAFF.

The chain couples TRBV5-6 to TRBJ2-7; D unresolved. CDR3 size: 15 residues. CDR1 is SGHDT and CDR2 is YYEEEE in the germline V gene. Trimming took 3 bases from V and 2 from J, leaving 15 bases between them. CDR3 residues: CASSSSGRIPYEQYF. For the CDR3, the DNA is TGTGCCAGCAGCTCCTCCGGACGAATCCCCTACGAGCAGTACTTC.

The chain is built from TRBV7-6 and TRBJ1-2; TRBD1 aligns across 12 bases. The CDR3 is 16 amino acids. Looked up from germline, CDR1 is SGHVS and CDR2 is FNYEAQ. V lost 5 bases, J lost 4 bases, and 8 bases stayed unmatched. This CDR3 reads CASSPGTGGFGYGYTF. The DNA of the CDR3 is TGTGCCAGCAGCCCCGGGACAGGGGGCTTCGGCTATGGCTACACCTTC.

This clone appeared once. The chain links TRBV5-1 to TRBJ1-2, with 7 bases identical to TRBD1. V lost 6 bases and J lost 4; bases outside the gene matches: 12. CDR1 is SGHRS and CDR2 is YFSETQ in the germline V gene. There are 15 residues in the CDR3. The CDR3 nucleotides are TGCGCCAGCACCTCGTCGACAGGGAGTATCTATGGCTACACCTTC. It yields the protein CASTSSTGSIYGYTF.

J is TRBJ2-7 and V is TRBV2, with D maybe TRBD2 (6 bases). The V and J ends lost 6 bases and 3 bases respectively, with 12 bases between them. Germline CDR1 reads SNHLY; CDR2 reads FYNNEI. This CDR3 has 13 residues. The DNA of the CDR3 is TGTGCCAGCAGCCCCCTGCGGGGCTACGAGCAGTACTTC. Translated: CASSPLRGYEQYF. Together with reference TRBV2 and TRBJ2-7, the CDR3 gives the full variable domain: EPEVTQTPSHQVTQMGQEVILRCVPISNHLYFYWYRQILGQKVEFLVSFYNNEISEKSEIFDDQFSVERPDGSNFTLKIRSTKLEDSAMYFCASSPLRGYEQYFGPGTRLTVT.

The genes are TRBV18 and TRBJ1-1, with TRBD1 matching over 9 bases. V trimming: 6 bases; J trimming: 5 bases; junction bases outside the gene matches: 10. The CDR3 loop spans 15 amino acids. The germline V gene encodes CDR1 KGHSH and CDR2 LQKENI. Here the CDR3 reads CASSVGQGTGTEAFF. In DNA, the CDR3 is TGTGCCAGCTCCGTCGGACAGGGGACGGGGACTGAAGCTTTCTTT.

The chain has TRBV5-4 and TRBJ1-1; 7 bases align to TRBD1. Germline V CDR1 and CDR2: SGHNT, YYREEE (reference sequence). Trimming cost V 4 bases and J 0 bases; bases outside gene matches: 15. The CDR3 runs to 18 residues. Here the CDR3 reads CASSPGGVRQGMNTEAFF. The DNA of the CDR3 is TGTGCCAGCAGCCCGGGGGGGGTCCGACAGGGAATGAACACTGAAGCTTTCTTT.

The genes are TRBV11-2 and TRBJ2-2; D is ambiguous. The germline V and J ends were trimmed by 2 bases and 7 bases, with 8 bases remaining between them. Germline V gene data show CDR1 as SGHAT and CDR2 as FQNNGV. The CDR3 length is 13 residues. The CDR3 bases are TGTGCCAGCAGCTTACGGGTCGGCGGGGAGCTGTTTTTT. This codes for CASSLRVGGELFF.

This chain links TRBV19 with TRBJ1-1; the D is unclear. Germline CDR1 LNHDA, CDR2 SQIVND (reference sequence). The CDR3 totals 14 residues. V was clipped by 4 bases and J by 1 base, with 10 bases between them. This CDR3 reads CASSRPSTNTEAFF. The CDR3 DNA follows: TGTGCCAGTAGTAGACCCTCGACGAACACTGAAGCTTTCTTT. The entire variable domain, with the rest obtained from reference TRBV19 and TRBJ1-1, is as follows: DGGITQSPKYLFRKEGQNVTLSCEQNLNHDAMYWYRQDPGQGLRLIYYSQIVNDFQKGDIAEGYSVSREKKESFPLTVTSAQKNPTAFYLCASSRPSTNTEAFFGQGTRLTVV.

The chain carries TRBV4-3 and TRBJ1-2; possible D gene TRBD1, 6 bases. The V gene's germline CDR1 is LGHNA and CDR2 YSLEER. V lost 5 bases, J lost 3 bases, and 13 bases lay in between. The CDR3 totals 14 residues. This CDR3 is CASSFEQGHYGYTF. For the CDR3, the DNA is TGCGCCAGCAGCTTTGAACAGGGCCACTATGGCTACACCTTC.

As DNA, the CDR3 is TGTGCCAGCAGCGCAGAGGGACAGGGCTGGGATACGCAGTATTTT. Encoded protein: CASSAEGQGWDTQYF. The chain has TRBV9 and TRBJ2-3; TRBD1 aligns across 9 bases. V dropped 3 bases and J dropped 6; count of bases not matched to a gene: 8. CDR1 and CDR2 from the germline V gene are SGDLS and YYNGEE. The CDR3 consists of 15 residues. The whole variable domain, remainder taken from reference TRBV9 and TRBJ2-3, is DSGVTQTPKHLITATGQRVTLRCSPRSGDLSVYWYQQSLDQGLQFLIQYYNGEERAKGNILERFSAQQFPDLHSELNLSSLELGDSALYFCASSAEGQGWDTQYFGPGTRLTVL.